The count of the clone carrying this T cell receptor beta chain is one. Some clones are missing from TCRdb's copy, which holds only in-frame ones; the method was immunoSEQ multiplex PCR. The sample carries about 110,000 clones, roughly 92% recorded once. The data stem from a study of siplizumab effects on memory and regulatory T cells. The ends lost 6 bases at V and 2 bases at J; junction bases unmatched: 9. This CDR3 contains 15 residues. From germline, CDR1 is MNHNY and CDR2 SVGAGI (reference sequence). The chain combines TRBV6-6 with TRBJ2-7; 8 bases fit TRBD1. The sequenced material came from CD4+ T cells sorted from blood. The TCR was taken from a human donor in good health. The CDR3 is CASSDHRDRTYEQYF. As DNA, the CDR3 is TGTGCCAGCAGCGACCACCGGGACAGGACCTACGAGCAGTACTTC.